The TCR beta chain described here comes from a study of T cell responses to AZD1222 COVID-19 vaccine. About the research overall: Doses given second, at about 4 or about 12 weeks, were pooled. Whole-study results and caveats: Donor demographics were predominantly white British with a female majority; clonal diversity may be underestimated. Compared with day 0, the breadth and depth of the Spike-specific TCR repertoire rose significantly after two doses of AZD1222. With dominance at 160-218 and 743-854, vaccine-associated CD4 TCRs spanned spike.

Sequencing used immunoSEQ multiplex PCR; TCRdb keeps in-frame clones, though not all of them. The sample lists some 160,000 clones, around nine tenths occurring once. With regard to this clone: Its antigen is undetermined.

The CDR3 has 14 residues. Per the germline V gene, CDR1 is SGDLS and CDR2 is YYNGEE. With V trimmed by 3 bases and J by 8 bases, 7 bases remained unmatched. The source is an adult in good health. This chain uses TRBV9 with TRBJ1-1; 10 bases match TRBD1. Here the sequenced sample was peripheral blood, taken on day 0 of AZD1222 vaccination. CDR3 nucleotides: TGTGCCAGCAGCGGGACAGGGGGGTTTGGGGAAGCTTTCTTT. Translating gives CASSGTGGFGEAFF.